This TCR beta chain came from a study of cytomegalovirus exposure and HLA in healthy donors. Primers: 60 Vbeta forward and 13 Jbeta reverse. Under the authors' procedure: Later, an analysis found around 77 million unique TCR beta chains, and about 10 million of these were shared. Clones were read by immunoSEQ multiplex PCR, and TCRdb kept only the in-frame ones, dropping some. D and trimming were read from the DNA, whereas the V and J calls and clone size are those reported in that table. The table shows over 150,000 clones, with 75% occurring only once. Between the trimmed V and J ends, which lost 6 bases and 11 bases, there was a span of 22 bases. Germline CDR1 and CDR2: MNHNY and SVGAGI (reference sequence). The CDR3 totals 14 residues. As to this clone: Its antigen is undetermined.

Study observations and caveats: The likely origin of a cluster of highly shared sequence variants was a sequencing artifact. HLA alleles were associated with 18,000 or so TCR beta sequences in a later analysis at 0.05 false discovery rate.

The chain links TRBV6-6 to TRBJ2-5; perhaps TRBD1 as D (7 bases). This clonotype originated in a male donor in good health and CMV-seronegative. The specimen was PBMCs. The DNA for the CDR3 is TGTGCCAGCAGCAGCCAACAGGGGACGGGAGAGCAGTACTTC. Residues: CASSSQQGTGEQYF.